These 16 T cell receptor beta chains share one sample of origin, sequenced in a study of blood T cell repertoires in COVID-19 (dated by TCRdb to 2018 to 2021). Library preparation employed the immunoSEQ multiplex PCR assay. In its TCRdb copy, this immuneACCESS table keeps in-frame sequences only and misses some clones. Where compared with another copy, unresolved V genes explain less than half of these, and the others have no known cause. The sample profile shows nearly 110,000 clones; over 70% of them were found once. The top ten constitute less than 1% of the sample. The sequencing sample was made of peripheral blood. Receptors were obtained from a human donor with acute or convalescent COVID-19. The donor label of this sample is uncertain.

The J gene is TRBJ1-2, the V gene TRBV5-1, with TRBD1 as a possible D gene (5 bases). The CDR3 contains 13 residues. Germline V lookup: CDR1 SGHRS, CDR2 YFSETQ. V was shortened by 3 bases and J by 7 bases, with 13 bases between the two germline ends. The chain's CDR3 is CASSSAGGTGYTF. Here the CDR3 DNA reads TGCGCCAGCAGCTCCGCCGGGGGGACTGGCTACACCTTC.

The V gene is TRBV7-8, the J gene TRBJ2-1; TRBD1 aligns across 9 bases. The germline V gene encodes CDR1 SGHVS and CDR2 FQNEAQ. The CDR3 runs to 15 residues. With 4 bases clipped from V and 8 bases from J, the junction kept 9 bases outside the gene matches. DNA of the CDR3: TGTGCCAGCAGCTGGGGACAGGGAGGTTGGGATGAGCAGTTCTTC. It is translated as CASSWGQGGWDEQFF.

The J gene is TRBJ1-1, the V gene TRBV28, with 8 positions matching TRBD1. V shed 9 bases, J shed 1 base, and the junction held 7 bases outside the gene matches. CDR1 MDHEN and CDR2 SYDVKM come from the germline V gene. This CDR3 has 14 amino acids. CDR3 nucleotides: TGTGCCAGTTTACAGGGGGGTTCGAACACTGAAGCTTTCTTT. Residues: CASLQGGSNTEAFF. Full variable domain (missing parts from reference TRBV28 and TRBJ1-1): DVKVTQSSRYLVKRTGEKVFLECVQDMDHENMFWYRQDPGLGLRLIYFSYDVKMKEKGDIPEGYSVSREKKERFSLILESASTNQTSMYLCASLQGGSNTEAFFGQGTRLTVV.

For this clone: One end of the junction fails to match germline, which may point to a read error. V gene TRBV9 combines with J gene TRBJ2-5; the D gene is possibly TRBD2 (7 bases). Germline CDR1 and CDR2: SGDLS and YYNGEE. CDR3 length: 15 residues. Here the CDR3 DNA reads TGTGCCAGCAGCGTTGGGGGGGGGCCACAAGGGACCCAGTACTTC. It yields the protein CASSVGGGPQGTQYF. The variable domain in full, completed from reference TRBV9 and TRBJ2-5, reads DSGVTQTPKHLITATGQRVTLRCSPRSGDLSVYWYQQSLDQGLQFLIQYYNGEERAKGNILERFSAQQFPDLHSELNLSSLELGDSALYFCASSVGGGPQGTQYFGPGTRLLVL.

This clone was seen only a few times. The chain has TRBV28 and TRBJ2-3; 15 bases align to TRBD2. Per the germline V gene, CDR1 is MDHEN and CDR2 is SYDVKM. The CDR3 is made up of 17 amino acids. Trimming removed 6 bases from V and 2 bases from J; junction bases left unmatched: 6. CDR3 amino acids: CASSGTSGGPNTDTQYF. DNA of the CDR3: TGTGCCAGCAGCGGGACTAGCGGGGGGCCAAACACAGATACGCAGTATTTT.

The genes are TRBV29-1 and TRBJ1-5; D possibly corresponds to TRBD1 (6 bases). Germline V gene sequence: CDR1 SQVTM, CDR2 ANQGSEA. The CDR3 has 16 amino acids. V shed 6 bases and J shed 2 bases, with 20 bases lying between them. This CDR3 reads CSVSLGAGSGNQPQHF. The CDR3 bases are TGCAGCGTCTCACTGGGGGCAGGGAGCGGCAATCAGCCCCAGCATTTT. The entire variable domain, with the rest obtained from reference TRBV29-1 and TRBJ1-5, is as follows: SAVISQKPSRDICQRGTSLTIQCQVDSQVTMMFWYRQQPGQSLTLIATANQGSEATYESGFVIDKFPISRPNLTFSTLTVSNMSPEDSSIYLCSVSLGAGSGNQPQHFGDGTRLSIL.

This clone showed up just once. In DNA, the CDR3 is TGTGCCAGTGCCCGACAGAGTAGCAATCAGCCCCAGCATTTT. Its translation is CASARQSSNQPQHF. The genes are TRBV2 and TRBJ1-5; weak D call: TRBD1 (5 bases). Germline CDR1 and CDR2: SNHLY and FYNNEI. V was clipped by 9 bases and J by 0 bases, with 12 bases between them. The CDR3 contains 14 residues.

This chain uses TRBV5-1 with TRBJ1-1, with a tentative D call TRBD1 (5 bases). This CDR3 comprises 15 residues. Trimming took 3 bases from V and 0 from J, leaving 12 bases between them. CDR1 is SGHRS, CDR2 YFSETQ, per germline. The CDR3 coding sequence is TGCGCCAGCAGCTCGCGGACATCTATGAACACTGAAGCTTTCTTT. It is translated as CASSSRTSMNTEAFF.

This chain uses TRBV4-2 with TRBJ1-4; no firm D call. Looked up from germline, CDR1 is LGHNA and CDR2 is YNFKEQ. V dropped 4 bases and J dropped 5 bases, with 14 bases sitting between them. The CDR3 is 15 amino acids. CDR3 in DNA: TGTGCCAGCAGCCCATCCGGGAGGGAGAATGAAAAACTGTTTTTT. Translated: CASSPSGRENEKLFF.

A remark on this clone: Compared with germline, one end of the junction differs, possibly owing to a read error. The chain couples TRBV12-3 or TRBV12-4 to TRBJ2-5; TRBD1 is a possible D gene (6 bases). CDR3 size: 11 residues. In DNA form, the CDR3 reads TGTGCCAGCGGACAGATCGAGATCCAGTACTTC. Its protein is CASGQIEIQYF.

This clone was detected a few times. The rearrangement uses TRBV3-1 (or the pseudogene TRBV3-2) and TRBJ1-2; D not resolved. There are 14 residues in the CDR3. CDR1 and CDR2 from the germline V gene are LGHDT and YNNKEL (reference sequence). V lost 1 base and J lost 8, with 14 bases in between. CDR3 sequence reads: CASSQVPLTGGYTF. The CDR3 DNA reads as TGTGCCAGCAGCCAAGTCCCATTGACGGGAGGCTACACCTTC.

This CDR3 is CASSTGQLAKNIQYF. The CDR3 region has the DNA TGTGCCAGCAGCACGGGACAGTTAGCCAAAAACATTCAGTACTTC. The chain is built from TRBV6-5 and TRBJ2-4; 7 bases are shared with TRBD1. Germline CDR1 is MNHEY and CDR2 is SVGAGI. The CDR3 totals 15 residues. The ends lost 6 bases at V and 0 bases at J; junction bases unmatched: 5.

The chain is built from TRBV18 and TRBJ1-2, with D tentatively TRBD1 (5 bases). With 2 bases removed from V and 4 bases from J, the gap between germline ends came to 8 bases. Germline V gene sequence: CDR1 KGHSH, CDR2 LQKENI. This CDR3 region has 13 residues. CDR3 sequence reads: CASSPGQGYGYTF. DNA of the CDR3: TGTGCCAGCTCACCAGGGCAGGGCTATGGCTACACCTTC.

The V gene is TRBV28, the J gene TRBJ1-2; weak D call: TRBD1 (6 bases). The CDR3 covers 14 residues. Germline CDR1 and CDR2: MDHEN and SYDVKM. Trimming cost V 5 bases and J 6 bases, with 16 bases left between them. CDR3 loop: CASSPPGGYNGYTF. The CDR3 DNA sequence: TGTGCCAGCAGTCCCCCGGGGGGCTATAATGGCTACACCTTC.

This sequence joins TRBV12-3 or TRBV12-4 and TRBJ2-3, with D uncertain. This CDR3 is built from 13 residues. Trimming stripped 6 bases from V and 6 bases from J, with 13 bases between. CDR3 nucleotides: TGTGCCAGCAGCAAAAACAGTTTTGATACGCAGTATTTT. This translates into CASSKNSFDTQYF.

The chain couples TRBV9 to TRBJ1-2; D is unclear. The length of the CDR3 is 12 residues. Per the germline V gene, CDR1 is SGDLS and CDR2 is YYNGEE. V dropped 2 bases and J dropped 3 bases, with 5 bases sitting between them. This CDR3 is CASSVGYYGYTF. CDR3 DNA: TGTGCCAGCAGCGTGGGCTACTATGGCTACACCTTC.